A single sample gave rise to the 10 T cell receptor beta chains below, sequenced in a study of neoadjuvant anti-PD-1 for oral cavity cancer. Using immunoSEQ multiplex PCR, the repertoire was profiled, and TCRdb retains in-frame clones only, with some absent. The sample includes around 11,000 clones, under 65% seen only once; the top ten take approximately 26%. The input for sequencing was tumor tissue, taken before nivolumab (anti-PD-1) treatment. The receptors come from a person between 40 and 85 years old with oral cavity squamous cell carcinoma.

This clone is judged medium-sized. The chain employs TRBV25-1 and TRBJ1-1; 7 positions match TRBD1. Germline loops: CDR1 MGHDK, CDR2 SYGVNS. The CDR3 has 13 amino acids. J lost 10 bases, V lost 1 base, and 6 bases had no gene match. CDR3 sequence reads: CASSEWDRTGAFF. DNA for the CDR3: TGTGCCAGCAGTGAATGGGACAGAACCGGAGCTTTCTTT.

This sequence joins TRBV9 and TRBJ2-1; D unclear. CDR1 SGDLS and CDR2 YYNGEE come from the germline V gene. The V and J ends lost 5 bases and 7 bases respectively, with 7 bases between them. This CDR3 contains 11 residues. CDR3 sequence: CASRGSNEQFF. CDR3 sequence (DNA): TGTGCCAGCAGGGGGTCGAATGAGCAGTTCTTC.

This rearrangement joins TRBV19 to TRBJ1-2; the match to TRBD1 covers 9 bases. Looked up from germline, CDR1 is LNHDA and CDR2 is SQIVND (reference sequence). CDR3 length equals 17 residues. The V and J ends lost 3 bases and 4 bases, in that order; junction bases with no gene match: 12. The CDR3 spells CASSIRTGDVVRYGYTF. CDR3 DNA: TGTGCCAGTAGTATTCGGACAGGGGATGTCGTCCGCTATGGCTACACCTTC.

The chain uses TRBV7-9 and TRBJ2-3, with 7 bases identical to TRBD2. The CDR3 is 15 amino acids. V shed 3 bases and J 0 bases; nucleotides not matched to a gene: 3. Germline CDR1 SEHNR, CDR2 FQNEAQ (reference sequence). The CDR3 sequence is CASSLVGGSTDTQYF. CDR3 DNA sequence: TGTGCCAGCAGCTTGGTCGGGGGGAGCACAGATACGCAGTATTTT.

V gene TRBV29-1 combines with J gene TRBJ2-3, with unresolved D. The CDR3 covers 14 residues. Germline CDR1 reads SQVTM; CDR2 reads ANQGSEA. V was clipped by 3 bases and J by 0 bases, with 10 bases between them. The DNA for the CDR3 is TGCAGCGTTGAGTCCGAGTTTAGCACAGATACGCAGTATTTT. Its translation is CSVESEFSTDTQYF.

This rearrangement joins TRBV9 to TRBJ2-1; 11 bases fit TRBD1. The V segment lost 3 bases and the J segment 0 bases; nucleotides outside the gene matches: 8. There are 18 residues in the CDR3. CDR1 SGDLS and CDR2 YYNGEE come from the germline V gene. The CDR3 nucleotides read TGTGCCAGCAGCGCCAACCCCGGGACAGGGGGCTCCTACAATGAGCAGTTCTTC. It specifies CASSANPGTGGSYNEQFF.

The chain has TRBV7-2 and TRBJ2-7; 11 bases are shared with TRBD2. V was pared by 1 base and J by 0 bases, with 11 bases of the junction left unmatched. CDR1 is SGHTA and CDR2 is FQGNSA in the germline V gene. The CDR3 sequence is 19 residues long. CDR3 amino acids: CASSLGPASGGYSSYEQYF. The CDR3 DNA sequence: TGTGCCAGCAGCTTAGGTCCCGCTAGCGGGGGGTACAGCTCCTACGAGCAGTACTTC.

CDR3 sequence reads: CAISDRDRTNEQYF. The CDR3 nucleotides read TGTGCCATCAGTGACCGAGACAGAACGAACGAGCAGTACTTC. V usage is TRBV10-3 and J usage is TRBJ2-7; maybe TRBD1 (5 bases). In germline, CDR1 is ENHRY, CDR2 SYGVKD. The CDR3 contains 14 residues. Between the trimmed V and J ends, which lost 3 bases and 5 bases, there was a span of 14 bases.

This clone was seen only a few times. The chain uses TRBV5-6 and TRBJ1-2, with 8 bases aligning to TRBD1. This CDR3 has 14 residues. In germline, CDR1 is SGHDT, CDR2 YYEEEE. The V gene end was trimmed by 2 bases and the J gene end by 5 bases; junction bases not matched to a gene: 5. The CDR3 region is CASSFRDRPYGYTF. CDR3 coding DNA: TGTGCCAGCAGCTTCCGGGACAGGCCTTATGGCTACACCTTC.

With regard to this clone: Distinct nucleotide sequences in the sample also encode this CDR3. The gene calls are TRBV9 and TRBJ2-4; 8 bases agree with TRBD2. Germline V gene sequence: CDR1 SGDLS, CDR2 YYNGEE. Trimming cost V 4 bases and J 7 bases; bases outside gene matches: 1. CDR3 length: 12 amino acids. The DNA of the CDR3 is TGTGCCAGCAGCCCGGGAGGGAACATTCAGTACTTC. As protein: CASSPGGNIQYF. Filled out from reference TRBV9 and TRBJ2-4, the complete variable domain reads DSGVTQTPKHLITATGQRVTLRCSPRSGDLSVYWYQQSLDQGLQFLIQYYNGEERAKGNILERFSAQQFPDLHSELNLSSLELGDSALYFCASSPGGNIQYFGAGTRLSVL.